The source of this T cell receptor beta chain is a study of shared clonotypes between healthy human individuals. About the research overall: Samples came from a couple of female and a few male donors aged 18 to 49. General study findings and limits: A handful of donors held about 5% of naive CD4 clonotypes in common.

In regard to this clone: What it binds is not known.

Produced via immunoSEQ multiplex PCR; TCRdb's table is partial and in-frame only. Of millions of clones listed, roughly 94% are singletons. This CDR3 has 15 amino acids. Germline CDR1 and CDR2: MDHEN and SYDVKM. Trimming took 11 bases from V and 4 from J, leaving 21 bases between them. V gene TRBV28 combines with J gene TRBJ1-5, with no clear D. Source material: naive CD4+ T cells sorted from blood. Subset reported: CD45RA+ positively selected. The sequence derives from a man between 18 and 35 years old in good health. The CDR3 DNA is TGTGCCGCAGTGACTTCCATCGGGGAAAATCAGCCCCAGCATTTT. Translated: CAAVTSIGENQPQHF.